These T cell receptor beta chains were read from a single sample in a study of blood T cell repertoires in COVID-19. Generated by immunoSEQ multiplex PCR, the TCRdb table keeps only in-frame clones and is missing some. The sample includes more than 65,000 clones, 84% of them seen just once. What was sequenced was peripheral blood. The receptors originated from a man between 50 and 59 years old with acute or convalescent COVID-19. Each CDR3 is given with its conserved first and last residue. The D gene is left open where the match is weak. Expanded clones are given a class, and other clones once, few, many or no size at all.

size	D	V	J	DNA	CDR3
NA	TRBD2	TRBV18	TRBJ2-7	TGTGCCAGCTCACCGATGCGGACTAGCGGGTCTTTTACCTACGAGCAGTACTTC	CASSPMRTSGSFTYEQYF
NA	TRBD2	TRBV5-1	TRBJ2-1	TGCGCCAGCAGCTTGGGACTAGCCAATGAGCAGTTCTTC	CASSLGLANEQFF
NA	NA	TRBV6-5	TRBJ2-1	TGTGCCAGCAGCATACCAACTAGAGATGAGCAGTTCTTC	CASSIPTRDEQFF
once	NA	TRBV28	TRBJ1-2	TGTGCCAGCAGTACGGCGGGCAGGGGATACTATGGCTACACCTTC	CASSTAGRGYYGYTF
NA	TRBD2	TRBV24-1	TRBJ2-2	TGTGCCACCAGTGATTACAGCGGGGTCTACACCGGGGAGCTGTTTTTT	CATSDYSGVYTGELFF
NA	NA	TRBV4-1	TRBJ2-3	TGCGCCAGCAGCCAAGATCCGGGTACAGATACGCAGTATTTT	CASSQDPGTDTQYF
NA	NA	TRBV6-5	TRBJ1-1	TGTGCCAGCACCCTTTTAAGGGGGACTGAAGCTTTCTTT	CASTLLRGTEAFF
NA	NA	TRBV19	TRBJ1-5	TGTGCCAGTAAAGGGCAGGGTGATGCGCCCCAGCATTTT	CASKGQGDAPQHF
NA	NA	TRBV11-3	TRBJ1-5	TGTGCCAGCAGCACAGGAGGGTGTCAGCCCCAGCATTTT	CASSTGGCQPQHF
NA	TRBD2	TRBV9	TRBJ2-3	TGTGCCAGCAGCGTTGGGGAGGGCCTCACAGATACGCAGTATTTT	CASSVGEGLTDTQYF
once	NA	TRBV7-2	TRBJ2-7	TGTGCCAGCAGCCAAGACTCGAGCTCCTACGAGCAGTACTTC	CASSQDSSSYEQYF
few	TRBD1	TRBV5-1	TRBJ1-1	TGCGCCAGCAGCTTGGGGACAGGGGGCGAAACTGAAGCTTTCTTT	CASSLGTGGETEAFF
NA	TRBD1	TRBV3-1/TRBV3-2	TRBJ1-2	TGTGCCAGCAGCCTGGACAGGGGTTATGGCTACACCTTC	CASSLDRGYGYTF
few	NA	TRBV3-1/TRBV3-2	TRBJ1-1	TGTGCCAGCAGCCCCGTCGGGGGGCATACTGAAGCTTTCTTT	CASSPVGGHTEAFF
NA	NA	TRBV5-5	TRBJ1-2	TGTGCCAGCAGCTTGTGGCAGGGGACGGAAGGCTACACCTTC	CASSLWQGTEGYTF
NA	TRBD2	TRBV12-3/TRBV12-4	TRBJ2-4	TGTGCCAGCAGTCTCCCCCCGGGAGGCATTCAGTACTTC	CASSLPPGGIQYF
NA	NA	TRBV5-1	TRBJ2-1	TGCGCCAGCCGAAAACCGGGACAACCTTACAATGAGCAGTTCTTC	CASRKPGQPYNEQFF
once	NA	TRBV7-2	TRBJ2-1	TGTGCCAGCAGCATTACTAGCTATGAGCAGTTCTTC	CASSITSYEQFF
NA	NA	TRBV19	TRBJ1-6	TGTGCCAGTAGTAGGCAGGGTGTCGATAATTCACCCCTCCACTTT	CASSRQGVDNSPLHF
NA	NA	TRBV28	TRBJ1-4	TGTGCCAGCAGGTGGTCTTCAGGAAAACTGTTTTTT	CASRWSSGKLFF
NA	TRBD2	TRBV4-3	TRBJ2-3	TGCGCCAGCAGCCAAGATCGGGAGGGAGGCACGCAGTATTTT	CASSQDREGGTQYF
NA	NA	TRBV5-6	TRBJ2-3	TGTGCCAGCAGCTCAGTTAATGCCAGGGAGGAGTATTTT	CASSSVNAREEYF
NA	NA	TRBV7-9	TRBJ1-4	TGTGCCAGCAGCCAATCAACTGGACAGCCCAAAGGGGAAAAACTGTTTTTT	CASSQSTGQPKGEKLFF
NA	NA	TRBV7-2	TRBJ2-3	TGTGCCAGCAGCTTAGAGGACATCCCCACAGATACGCAGTATTTT	CASSLEDIPTDTQYF
NA	NA	TRBV7-9	TRBJ2-5	TGTGCCAGCAGATCGGAGTTAGTGGAATTCCAAGAGACCCAGTACTTC	CASRSELVEFQETQYF
once	NA	TRBV30	TRBJ1-5	TGTGCCTGGAGTGATGTAGTGAGTCAGCCCCAGCATTTT	CAWSDVVSQPQHF
NA	TRBD1	TRBV7-9	TRBJ1-4	TGTGCCAGCAGGGCCAGTGGGACAGGGGAAGAAAAACTGTTTTTT	CASRASGTGEEKLFF